The subject of this entry is one T cell receptor beta chain. What this receptor recognizes is not known. Base qualities are not at hand, and no much larger clone is one base apart. The method behind the library was 5' RACE. Instrument used: Illumina HiSeq 2500. The second PCR ran for about 6 to 12 cycles and used a J-beta primer mix along with a sample-barcoded 5' primer. A template-switch 5' adaptor carrying 12 random nucleotides introduced a unique molecular identifier onto each TCR beta cDNA molecule. Each sample yielded at least 3 million CDR3-containing paired-end reads. First-strand cDNA synthesis was performed from all RNA using the Mint cDNA synthesis kit, with priming by a TRBC-specific oligonucleotide. After uracil-DNA glycosylase treatment, a first 18-cycle PCR used universal primers M1SS and BC2_uni_R on all cDNA. In the source study's methods: For normalization, 1 million high-quality reads, each with a distinct molecular identifier, were randomly selected from each sample. Reads with shared molecular identifiers were discarded instead of being binned into consensus sequences. MiTCR, with a Q25 quality threshold and the strictest error-elimination algorithm, was used for CDR3 identification, clonotype clustering and error correction. Lower-bound total TCR beta diversity was estimated with a nonparametric unseen species model using Euler transformation. TCRdb redid the processing of the public reads, applying fastp at Q25 and MiXCR, and retained in-frame beta chains. Each entry is one CDR3 protein sequence, shown with its most common DNA and genes. The V and J calls follow TCRdb's processing rather than the paper's. The sample records about 1,600,000 distinct CDR3 sequences, about 43% of which are singletons. The ten largest make up 7.9% of the sample.

The donors were roughly 40 Caucasian individuals from Russia, aged roughly 6 to 100 years, who were systemically healthy. Around 10 milliliters of peripheral blood were collected from each donor into EDTA-treated Vacutainer tubes. Ficoll-Paque density-gradient centrifugation was used to isolate PBMCs, with at least 6 million obtained per sample. Trizol reagent was used to extract total RNA from the PBMCs, yielding at least 5.5 micrograms per sample. The percentages of naive CD45RAhigh/CD27high T cells were determined by flow cytometry on a PBMC aliquot from every donor. The CDR3, from cysteine to phenylalanine, totals 15 residues. The read is trimmed to its CDR3 DNA, 45 bases read in frame from base 1. Per the germline V gene, KGHSH is the CDR1 and LQKENI is the CDR2. For this chain, trimming is 6 bases at the V end and 9 bases at the J end, and the number of junction bases without a gene match is 9.

The record originates from a study of blood T cells in healthy people across ages (dated by TCRdb to the mid-2010s). As for the study more broadly: In model experiments, template switching captured about one uniquely barcoded TCR beta cDNA molecule for every two T cells. To track age-related changes in TCR beta repertoire diversity, the study relied on deep sequencing normalized with unique cDNA molecular identifiers. Donors were grouped into four age groups: young (average roughly 15 years), middle-aged (roughly 37), aged (approximately 67) and long-lived (around 82). To avoid experimental bias, donors of different ages were distributed randomly across sequencing lanes. Using the same blood draw, the study looked at two additional independent replicas of 1 million unique cDNA reads for two donors, one aged 18 to 30 and the other aged 80 or older.

General findings and caveats noted by the study authors: Compared with the aged group, the long-lived group had more naive CD4+ T cells, fewer expanded clones and increased TCR diversity, suggesting age selection. There was a strong correlation between observed TCR beta diversity and the percentage of naive T cells measured by flow cytometry. Estimates of total diversity based on one million sequenced T cells were considered lower bounds and underestimates. Since profiling was done on bulk unsorted PBMCs, naive and antigen-experienced compartments could not be conclusively compared. As age increased, observed TCR beta diversity per million T cells dropped in a roughly linear way, and a significant reduction was already evident by age approximately 40. Because donor CMV infection status was unknown, age-related changes in expanded clonotypes were potentially confounded.

The chain joins TRBV18 to TRBJ1-6, with 9 bases aligning to TRBD1. What was sequenced was blood. The source of this sequence is a woman aged 18-29 years in good health. The sequence in DNA is TGTGCCAGCTCCCAGACGGACAGGGGTACTTCACCCCTCCACTTT. Protein translation: CASSQTDRGTSPLHF.